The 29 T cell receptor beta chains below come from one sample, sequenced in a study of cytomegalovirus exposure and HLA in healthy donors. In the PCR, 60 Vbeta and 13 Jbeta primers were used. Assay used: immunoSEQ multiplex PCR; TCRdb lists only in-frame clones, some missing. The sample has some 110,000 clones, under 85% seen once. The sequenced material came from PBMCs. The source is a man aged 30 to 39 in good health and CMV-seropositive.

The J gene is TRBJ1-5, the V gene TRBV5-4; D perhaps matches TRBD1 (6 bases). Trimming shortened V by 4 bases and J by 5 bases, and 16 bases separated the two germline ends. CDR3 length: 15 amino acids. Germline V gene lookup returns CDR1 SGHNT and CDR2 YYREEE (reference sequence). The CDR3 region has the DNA TGTGCCAGCAGCCAAGACCAAGGGGGACATCAGCCCCAGCATTTT. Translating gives CASSQDQGGHQPQHF.

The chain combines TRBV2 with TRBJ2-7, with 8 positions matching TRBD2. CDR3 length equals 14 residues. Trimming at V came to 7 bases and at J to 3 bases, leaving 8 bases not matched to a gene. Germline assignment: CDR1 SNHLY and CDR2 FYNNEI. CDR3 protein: CASNVGGANYEQYF. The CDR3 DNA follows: TGTGCCAGCAACGTCGGGGGGGCGAACTACGAGCAGTACTTC.

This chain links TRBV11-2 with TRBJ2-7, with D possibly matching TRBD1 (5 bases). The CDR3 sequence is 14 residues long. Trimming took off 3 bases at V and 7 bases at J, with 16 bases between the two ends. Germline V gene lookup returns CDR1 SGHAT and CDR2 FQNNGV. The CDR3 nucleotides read TGTGCCAGCAGCTTCATGGAAGGGGTGGGGGAGCAGTACTTC. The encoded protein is CASSFMEGVGEQYF. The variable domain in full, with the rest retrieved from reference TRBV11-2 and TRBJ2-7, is EAGVAQSPRYKIIEKRQSVAFWCNPISGHATLYWYQQILGQGPKLLIQFQNNGVVDDSQLPKDRFSAERLKGVDSTLKIQPAKLEDSAVYLCASSFMEGVGEQYFGPGTRLTVT.

The CDR3 loop is CASSSSGGHSTDTQYF. CDR3 nucleotides: TGTGCCAGCAGCTCCAGCGGGGGGCATAGCACAGATACGCAGTATTTT. V gene TRBV9 combines with J gene TRBJ2-3; 9 bases are a match to TRBD2. Germline values: CDR1 SGDLS, CDR2 YYNGEE. The CDR3 contains 16 residues. V lost 4 bases, J lost 0 bases, and 6 bases stayed unmatched. Together with reference TRBV9 and TRBJ2-3, the CDR3 gives the full variable domain: DSGVTQTPKHLITATGQRVTLRCSPRSGDLSVYWYQQSLDQGLQFLIQYYNGEERAKGNILERFSAQQFPDLHSELNLSSLELGDSALYFCASSSSGGHSTDTQYFGPGTRLTVL.

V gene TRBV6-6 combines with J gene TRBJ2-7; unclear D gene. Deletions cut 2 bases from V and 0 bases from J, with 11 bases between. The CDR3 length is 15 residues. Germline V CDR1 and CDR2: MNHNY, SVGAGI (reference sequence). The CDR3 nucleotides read TGTGCCAGCAGTTACCCCGTTGAGGACTCCTACGAGCAGTACTTC. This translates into CASSYPVEDSYEQYF.

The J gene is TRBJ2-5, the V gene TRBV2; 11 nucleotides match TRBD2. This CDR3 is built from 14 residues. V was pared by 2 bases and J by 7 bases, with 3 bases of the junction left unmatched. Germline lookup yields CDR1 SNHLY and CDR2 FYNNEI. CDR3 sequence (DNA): TGTGCCAGCAGTGAAACTAGCGGGGGAGGGACCCAGTACTTC. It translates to CASSETSGGGTQYF.

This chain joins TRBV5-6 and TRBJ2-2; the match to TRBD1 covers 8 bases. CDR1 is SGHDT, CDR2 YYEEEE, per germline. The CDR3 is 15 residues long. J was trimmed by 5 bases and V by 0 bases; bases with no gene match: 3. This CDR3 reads CASSLGTGYTGELFF. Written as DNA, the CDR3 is TGTGCCAGCAGCTTGGGGACAGGGTATACCGGGGAGCTGTTTTTT.

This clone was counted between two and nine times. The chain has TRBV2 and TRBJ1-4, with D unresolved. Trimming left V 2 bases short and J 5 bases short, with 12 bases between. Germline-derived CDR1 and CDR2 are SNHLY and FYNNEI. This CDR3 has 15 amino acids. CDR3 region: CASSEFSTPNEKLFF. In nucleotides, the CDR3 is TGTGCCAGCAGTGAATTCTCGACACCGAATGAAAAACTGTTTTTT.

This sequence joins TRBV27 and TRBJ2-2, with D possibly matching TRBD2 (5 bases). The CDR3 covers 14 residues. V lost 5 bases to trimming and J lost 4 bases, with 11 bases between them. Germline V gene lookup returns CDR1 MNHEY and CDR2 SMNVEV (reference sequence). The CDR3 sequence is CASSTSKSTGELFF. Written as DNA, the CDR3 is TGTGCCAGCAGTACTAGTAAATCCACCGGGGAGCTGTTTTTT.

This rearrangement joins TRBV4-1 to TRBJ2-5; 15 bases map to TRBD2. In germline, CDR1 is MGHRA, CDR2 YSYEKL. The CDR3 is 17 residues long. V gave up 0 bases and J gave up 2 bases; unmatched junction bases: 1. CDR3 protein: CASSQDGLAGGQETQYF. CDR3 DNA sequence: TGCGCCAGCAGCCAAGACGGACTAGCGGGGGGGCAAGAGACCCAGTACTTC.

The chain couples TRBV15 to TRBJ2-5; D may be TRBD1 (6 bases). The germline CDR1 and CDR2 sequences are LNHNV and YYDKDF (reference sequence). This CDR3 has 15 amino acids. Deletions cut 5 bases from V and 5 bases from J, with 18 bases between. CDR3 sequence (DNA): TGTGCCACCAGCTTTGGACAGCAGACGGTCGAGACCCAGTACTTC. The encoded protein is CATSFGQQTVETQYF.

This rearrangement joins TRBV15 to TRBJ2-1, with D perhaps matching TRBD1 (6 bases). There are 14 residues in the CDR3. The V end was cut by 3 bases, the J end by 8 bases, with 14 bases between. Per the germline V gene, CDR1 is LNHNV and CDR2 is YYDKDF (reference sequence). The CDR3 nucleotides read TGTGCCACCAGCAGGGACAGCCACGGGGATGAGCAGTTCTTC. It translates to CATSRDSHGDEQFF.

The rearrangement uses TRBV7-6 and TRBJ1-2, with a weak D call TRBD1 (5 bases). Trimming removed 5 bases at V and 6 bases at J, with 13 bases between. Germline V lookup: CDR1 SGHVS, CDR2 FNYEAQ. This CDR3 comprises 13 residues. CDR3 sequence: CASSQAGRDGYTF. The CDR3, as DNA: TGTGCCAGCAGCCAAGCAGGGAGGGATGGCTACACCTTC.

CDR3 DNA: TGTGCCAGCAGTGAAGCATATCTAGTCCAAGAGACCCAGTACTTC. Translating gives CASSEAYLVQETQYF. The chain couples TRBV6-1 to TRBJ2-5; no definite D call. CDR1 and CDR2 from the germline V gene are MNHNS and SASEGT. The CDR3 length is 15 residues. The V and J ends lost 0 bases and 1 base respectively, with 9 bases between them.

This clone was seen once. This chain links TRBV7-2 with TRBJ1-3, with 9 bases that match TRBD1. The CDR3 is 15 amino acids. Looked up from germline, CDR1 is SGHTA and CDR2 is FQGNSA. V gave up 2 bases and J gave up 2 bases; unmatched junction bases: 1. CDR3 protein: CASSLRQGAGNTIYF. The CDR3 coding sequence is TGTGCCAGCAGCTTAAGACAGGGGGCTGGAAACACCATATATTTT.

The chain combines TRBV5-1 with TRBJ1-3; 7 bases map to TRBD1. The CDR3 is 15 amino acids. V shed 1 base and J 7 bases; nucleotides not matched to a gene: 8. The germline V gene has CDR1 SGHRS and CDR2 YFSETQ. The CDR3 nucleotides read TGCGCCAGCAGCTTGTCAACAGGGGAGATGAACACCATATATTTT. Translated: CASSLSTGEMNTIYF.

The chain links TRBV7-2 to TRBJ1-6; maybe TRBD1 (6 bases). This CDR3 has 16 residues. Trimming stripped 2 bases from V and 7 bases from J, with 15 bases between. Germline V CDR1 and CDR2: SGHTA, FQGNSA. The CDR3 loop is CASSLQSGTRNSPLHF. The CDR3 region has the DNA TGTGCCAGCAGCTTACAATCCGGGACACGGAATTCACCCCTCCACTTT.

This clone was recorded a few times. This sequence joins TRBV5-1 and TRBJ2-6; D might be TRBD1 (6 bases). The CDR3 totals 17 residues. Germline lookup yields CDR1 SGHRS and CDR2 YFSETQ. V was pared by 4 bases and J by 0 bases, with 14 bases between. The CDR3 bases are TGCGCCAGCAGCCCCCGGGACACCAACTCTGGGGCCAACGTCCTGACTTTC. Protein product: CASSPRDTNSGANVLTF.

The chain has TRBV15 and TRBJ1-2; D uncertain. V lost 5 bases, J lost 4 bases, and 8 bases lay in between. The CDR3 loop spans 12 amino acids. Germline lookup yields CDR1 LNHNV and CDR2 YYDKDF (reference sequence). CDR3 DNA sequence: TGTGCCACCAGCGGTGGAGTCTATGGCTACACCTTC. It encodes CATSGGVYGYTF.

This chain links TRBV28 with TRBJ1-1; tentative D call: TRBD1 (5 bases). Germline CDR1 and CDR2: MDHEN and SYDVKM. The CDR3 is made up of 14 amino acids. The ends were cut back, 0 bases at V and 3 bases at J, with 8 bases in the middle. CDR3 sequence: CASSLWGGDTEAFF. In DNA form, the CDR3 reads TGTGCCAGCAGTTTATGGGGAGGGGACACTGAAGCTTTCTTT.

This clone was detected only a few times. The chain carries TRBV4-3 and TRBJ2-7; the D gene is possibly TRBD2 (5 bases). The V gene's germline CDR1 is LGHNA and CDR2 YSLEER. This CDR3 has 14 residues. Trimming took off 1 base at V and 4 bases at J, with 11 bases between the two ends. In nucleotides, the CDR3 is TGCGCCAGCAGCCAAGGGCACTCGGGATACGAGCAGTACTTC. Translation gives CASSQGHSGYEQYF.

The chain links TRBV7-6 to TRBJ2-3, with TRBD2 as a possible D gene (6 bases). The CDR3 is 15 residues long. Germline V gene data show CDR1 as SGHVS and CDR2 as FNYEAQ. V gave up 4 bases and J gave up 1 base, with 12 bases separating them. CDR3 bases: TGTGCCAGCAGCTCGACTAGATTAGGCACAGATACGCAGTATTTT. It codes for CASSSTRLGTDTQYF.

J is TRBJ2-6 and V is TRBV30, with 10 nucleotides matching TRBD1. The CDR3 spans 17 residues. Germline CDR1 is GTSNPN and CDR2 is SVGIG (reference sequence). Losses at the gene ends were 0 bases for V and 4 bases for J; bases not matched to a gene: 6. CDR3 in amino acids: CAWSVPDRGLGANVLTF. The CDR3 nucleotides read TGTGCCTGGAGTGTACCAGACAGGGGGCTCGGGGCCAACGTCCTGACTTTC. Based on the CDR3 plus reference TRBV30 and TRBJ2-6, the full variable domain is SQTIHQWPATLVQPVGSPLSLECTVEGTSNPNLYWYRQAAGRGLQLLFYSVGIGQISSEVPQNLSASRPQDRQFILSSKKLLLSDSGFYLCAWSVPDRGLGANVLTFGAGSRLTVL.

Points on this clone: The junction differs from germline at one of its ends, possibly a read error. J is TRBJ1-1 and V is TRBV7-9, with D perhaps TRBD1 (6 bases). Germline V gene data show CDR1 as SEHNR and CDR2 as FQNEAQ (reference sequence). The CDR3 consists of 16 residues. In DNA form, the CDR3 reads TGTTCCAGCAGCTTCCCCACTACAGGGTGGGACACTGAAGCTTTCTTT. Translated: CSSSFPTTGWDTEAFF.

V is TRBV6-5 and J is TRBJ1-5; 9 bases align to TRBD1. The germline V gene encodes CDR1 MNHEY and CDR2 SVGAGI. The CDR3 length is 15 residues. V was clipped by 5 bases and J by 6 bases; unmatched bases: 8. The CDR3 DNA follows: TGTGCCAGCAGTATAACAGGGGGCGTGGGTCAGCCCCAGCATTTT. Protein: CASSITGGVGQPQHF.

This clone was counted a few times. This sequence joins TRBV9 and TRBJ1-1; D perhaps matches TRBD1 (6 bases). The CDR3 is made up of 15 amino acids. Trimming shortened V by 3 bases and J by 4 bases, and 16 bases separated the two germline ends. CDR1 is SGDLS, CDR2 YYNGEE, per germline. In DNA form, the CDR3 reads TGTGCCAGCAGCGCGGGGGGGGGCCATGGCACTGAAGCTTTCTTT. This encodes CASSAGGGHGTEAFF. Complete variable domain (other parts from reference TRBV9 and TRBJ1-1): DSGVTQTPKHLITATGQRVTLRCSPRSGDLSVYWYQQSLDQGLQFLIQYYNGEERAKGNILERFSAQQFPDLHSELNLSSLELGDSALYFCASSAGGGHGTEAFFGQGTRLTVV.

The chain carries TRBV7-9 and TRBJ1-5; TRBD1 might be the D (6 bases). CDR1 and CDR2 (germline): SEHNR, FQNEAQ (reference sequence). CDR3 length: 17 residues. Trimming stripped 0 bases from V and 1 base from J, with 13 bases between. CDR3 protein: CASSLALTGYSNQPQHF. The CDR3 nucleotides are TGTGCCAGCAGCTTAGCCCTTACAGGGTACAGCAATCAGCCCCAGCATTTT.

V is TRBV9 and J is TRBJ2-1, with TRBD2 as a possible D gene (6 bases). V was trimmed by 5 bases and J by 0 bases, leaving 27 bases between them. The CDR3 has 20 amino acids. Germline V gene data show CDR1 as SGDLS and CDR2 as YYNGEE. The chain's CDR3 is CASRRGTGTDSKGSYNEQFF. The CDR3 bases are TGTGCCAGCAGAAGAGGCACCGGGACTGACTCAAAGGGCTCCTACAATGAGCAGTTCTTC.

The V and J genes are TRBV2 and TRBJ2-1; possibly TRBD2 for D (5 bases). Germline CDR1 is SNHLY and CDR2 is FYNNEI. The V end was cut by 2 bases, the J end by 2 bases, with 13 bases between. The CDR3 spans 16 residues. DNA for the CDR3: TGTGCCAGCAGTGAACTGGCGGGTGGGGCCTACAATGAGCAGTTCTTC. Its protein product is CASSELAGGAYNEQFF.